What follows describes a single T cell receptor (beta chain). This clone's antigen is unknown. No base qualities exist here, and no much larger clone lies one base off it. The sample belongs to a study of blood T cell repertoires in COVID-19 (dated by TCRdb to 2018 to 2021). For the wider study: Samples from collaborators originated in the United States, Italy and Spain and spanned both the acute and convalescent phases of COVID-19. The prospective study material was composed of cDNA or gDNA derived from T cells, B-cell-depleted T cells, or PBMCs. The dataset comprised deeply sampled blood TCRbeta repertoires from subjects exposed to, actively infected with, or recovered from COVID-19. The repertoires were released in a freely available public database meant as a resource for research on the immune response to SARS-CoV-2. Samples were obtained from the ongoing ImmuneRACE study (first 160 participants) and from 1,254 subjects provided by 6 global collaborators. Sample metadata almost always included a de-identified subject ID, COVID-19 status, age in years and sex. Where available, HLA class I and class II types were taken from metadata supplied by the sample provider and were not determined by assay-based typing. Study-wide conclusions, independent of this receptor: Clinical and demographic metadata were provided uncurated, with the amount varying by source and participant.

Participants in the prospective study were aged roughly 18 to 100 years, lived in under 30 United States geographic areas, and enrolled through a virtual design. To assign participants to cohorts, the prospective study relied on clinical history that participants themselves reported in a screening survey and a study questionnaire. ImmuneRACE Cohort 3 recovered participants were defined by two consecutive negative NP/OP PCR tests, healthcare professional clearance, or symptom resolution. In the prospective study, mobile phlebotomists collected whole blood, serum and a nasopharyngeal or oropharyngeal swab from each participant. Prospective study participants could optionally give additional blood draws and questionnaires over a 2-month period. Before DNA extraction, blood samples from the prospective study were shipped at room temperature or frozen. From its cysteine to its phenylalanine, the CDR3 spans 18 amino acids. Here the CDR3 DNA is all that survives: 54 bases in frame from base 1. The germline V and J ends show losses of 0 bases and 7 bases respectively, and no gene match explains 15 bases of the junction. Via the germline V gene, CDR1 is SGHRS and CDR2 YFSETQ.

The immunoSEQ Assay, a bias-controlled multiplex PCR, was used to amplify TCRbeta CDR3 regions from genomic DNA. As for the authors' bioinformatics: The number of nucleated cells in each sample was estimated from the amplification of reference gene primers within the assay. To quantify the absolute abundance of each unique TCRbeta CDR3 rearrangement, sequence reads were collapsed and filtered. For each sample, productive Simpson clonality was calculated as the square root of Simpson's diversity index across productive rearrangements. Entries here come from immuneACCESS through TCRdb and include only in-frame sequences with V and J called. Some clones fail to appear in such tables; in the studies checked, an unresolved V gene covers under half of the shortfall, and the cause of the remainder is unknown. V and J calls and clone size are those listed in that table; D and trimming were worked out from the DNA. The sample includes roughly 270,000 clones, with around 84% observed a single time. Jointly, the top ten make up about 2.3% of the sample.

This sequence uses TRBV5-1 and TRBJ2-1, and TRBD2 matches 8 of the central bases. Sequenced: PBMCs or T cells enriched from blood (not recorded which). This receptor was identified in a woman in her fifties or sixties who had recovered from COVID-19. The nucleotide sequence is given as TGCGCCAGCAGCTTGGCGGATCGAAACGGGAGGGGCTTTAATGAGCAGTTCTTC. Its protein product is CASSLADRNGRGFNEQFF.